This TCR beta chain was captured in a study of CD8 T cells in ankylosing spondylitis. Generation of TCR beta libraries employed quantitative 5'-RACE incorporating molecular barcodes. TCRdb processed the 5' RACE reads anew with MiXCR; each CDR3 protein has one entry. This table has 100,000 to 150,000 distinct CDR3 sequences, roughly 9% appearing once. The CDR3 runs 13 residues. The germline V gene encodes CDR1 DFQATT and CDR2 SNEGSKA (reference sequence). V was clipped by 5 bases and J by 5 bases; unmatched bases: 5. This clonotype was detected ten times or more. The chain combines TRBV20-1 with TRBJ2-5; 10 nucleotides align to TRBD1. Specimen: blood, either unsorted or a sorted T cell fraction (not recorded which). The receptor was derived from a male donor with ankylosing spondylitis or in good health (not recorded which). CDR3: CSARQGAEETQYF. As DNA, the CDR3 is TGCAGTGCTCGACAGGGGGCAGAGGAGACCCAGTACTTC.